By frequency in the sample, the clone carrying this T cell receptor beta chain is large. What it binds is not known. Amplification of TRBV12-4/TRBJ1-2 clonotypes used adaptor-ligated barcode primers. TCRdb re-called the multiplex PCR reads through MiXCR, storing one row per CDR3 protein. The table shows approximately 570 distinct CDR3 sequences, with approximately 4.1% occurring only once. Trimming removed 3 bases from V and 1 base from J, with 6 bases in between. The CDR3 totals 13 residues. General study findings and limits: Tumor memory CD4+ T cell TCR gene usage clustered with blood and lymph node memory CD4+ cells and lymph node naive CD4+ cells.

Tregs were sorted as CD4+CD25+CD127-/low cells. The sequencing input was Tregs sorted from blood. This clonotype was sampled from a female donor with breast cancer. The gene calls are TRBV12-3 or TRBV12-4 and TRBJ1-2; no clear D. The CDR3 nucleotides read TGTGCCAGCAGTTTTCAGGATAACTATGGCTACACCTTC. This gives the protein CASSFQDNYGYTF.